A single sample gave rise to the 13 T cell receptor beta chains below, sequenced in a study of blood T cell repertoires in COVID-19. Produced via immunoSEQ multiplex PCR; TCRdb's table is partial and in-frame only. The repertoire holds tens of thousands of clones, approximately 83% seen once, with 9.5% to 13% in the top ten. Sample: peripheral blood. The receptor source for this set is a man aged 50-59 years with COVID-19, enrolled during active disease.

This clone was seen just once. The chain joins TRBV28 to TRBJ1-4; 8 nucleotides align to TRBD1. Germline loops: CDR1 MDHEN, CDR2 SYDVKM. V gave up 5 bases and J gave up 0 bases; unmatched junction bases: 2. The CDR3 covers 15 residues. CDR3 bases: TGTGCCAGCAGTCGACAGGGGACAACTAATGAAAAACTGTTTTTT. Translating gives CASSRQGTTNEKLFF.

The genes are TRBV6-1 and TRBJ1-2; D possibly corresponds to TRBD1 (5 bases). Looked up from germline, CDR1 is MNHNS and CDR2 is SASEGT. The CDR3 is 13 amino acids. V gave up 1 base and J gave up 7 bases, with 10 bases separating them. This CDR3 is CASSEVRVGGYTF. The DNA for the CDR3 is TGTGCCAGCAGTGAAGTCAGGGTCGGTGGCTACACCTTC.

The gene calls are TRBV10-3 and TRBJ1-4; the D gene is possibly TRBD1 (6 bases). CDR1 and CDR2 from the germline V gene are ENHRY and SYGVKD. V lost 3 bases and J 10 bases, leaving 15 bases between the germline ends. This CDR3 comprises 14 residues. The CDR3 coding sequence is TGTGCCATCAGTGATTCAGGGGATGGGGGAAAACTGTTTTTT. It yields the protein CAISDSGDGGKLFF.

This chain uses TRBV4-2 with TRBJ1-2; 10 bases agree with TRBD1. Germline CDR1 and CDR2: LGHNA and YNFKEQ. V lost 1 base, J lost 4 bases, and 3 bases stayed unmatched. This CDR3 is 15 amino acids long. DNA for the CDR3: TGTGCCAGCAGCCAAGGACAGGGGGCAAGCTATGGCTACACCTTC. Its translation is CASSQGQGASYGYTF.

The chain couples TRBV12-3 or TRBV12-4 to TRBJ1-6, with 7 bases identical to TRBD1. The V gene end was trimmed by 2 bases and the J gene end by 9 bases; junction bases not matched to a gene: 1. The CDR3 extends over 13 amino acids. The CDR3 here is CASSLRTGSPLHF. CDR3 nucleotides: TGTGCCAGCAGTTTACGGACAGGTTCACCCCTCCACTTT.

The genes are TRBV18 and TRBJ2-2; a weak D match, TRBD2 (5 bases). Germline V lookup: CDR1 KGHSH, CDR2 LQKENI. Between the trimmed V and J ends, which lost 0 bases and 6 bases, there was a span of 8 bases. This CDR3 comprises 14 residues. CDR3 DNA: TGTGCCAGCTCACCACCGGGGAGCGCCGGGGAGCTGTTTTTT. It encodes CASSPPGSAGELFF.

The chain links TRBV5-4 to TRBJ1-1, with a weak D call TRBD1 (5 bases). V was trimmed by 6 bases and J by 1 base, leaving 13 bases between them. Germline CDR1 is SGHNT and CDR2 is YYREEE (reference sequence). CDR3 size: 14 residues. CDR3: CASKTDGGNTEAFF. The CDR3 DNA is TGTGCCAGCAAAACTGACGGGGGGAACACTGAAGCTTTCTTT.

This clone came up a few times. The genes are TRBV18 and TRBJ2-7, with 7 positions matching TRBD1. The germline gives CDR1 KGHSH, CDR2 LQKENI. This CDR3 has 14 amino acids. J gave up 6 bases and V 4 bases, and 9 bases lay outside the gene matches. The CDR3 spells CASSLRDSRSEQYF. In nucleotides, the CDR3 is TGTGCCAGCTCACTCCGGGACAGCAGGTCCGAGCAGTACTTC.

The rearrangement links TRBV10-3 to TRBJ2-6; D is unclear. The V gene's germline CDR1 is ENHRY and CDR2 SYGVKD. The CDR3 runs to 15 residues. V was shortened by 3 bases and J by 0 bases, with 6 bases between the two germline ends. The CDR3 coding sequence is TGTGCCATCAGTGAAACAGACTCTGGGGCCAACGTCCTGACTTTC. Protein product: CAISETDSGANVLTF.

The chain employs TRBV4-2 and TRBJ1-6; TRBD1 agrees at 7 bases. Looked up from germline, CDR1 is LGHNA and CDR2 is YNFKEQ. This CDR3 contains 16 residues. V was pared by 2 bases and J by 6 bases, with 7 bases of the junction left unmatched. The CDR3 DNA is TGTGCCAGCAGCCAAAACCCGGGACAGCGTAATTCACCCCTCCACTTT. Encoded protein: CASSQNPGQRNSPLHF.

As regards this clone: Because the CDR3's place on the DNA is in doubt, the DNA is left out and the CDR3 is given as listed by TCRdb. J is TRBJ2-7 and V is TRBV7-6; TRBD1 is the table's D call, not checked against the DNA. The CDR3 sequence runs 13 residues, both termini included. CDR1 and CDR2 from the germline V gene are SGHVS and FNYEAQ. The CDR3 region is CASSTSTVNEQYF.

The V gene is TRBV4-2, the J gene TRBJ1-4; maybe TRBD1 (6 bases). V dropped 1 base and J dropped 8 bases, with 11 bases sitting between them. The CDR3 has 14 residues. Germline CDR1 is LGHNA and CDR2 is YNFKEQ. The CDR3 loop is CASSQGTVGEKLFF. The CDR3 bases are TGTGCCAGCAGCCAAGGGACAGTAGGGGAAAAACTGTTTTTT.

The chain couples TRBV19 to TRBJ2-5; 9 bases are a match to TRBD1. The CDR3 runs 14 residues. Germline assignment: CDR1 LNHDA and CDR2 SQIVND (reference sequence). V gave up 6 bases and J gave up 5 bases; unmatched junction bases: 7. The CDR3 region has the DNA TGTGCCAGTAGGAAACAGGGGGCGGGTGAGACCCAGTACTTC. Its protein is CASRKQGAGETQYF.